This T cell receptor (beta chain) was identified during a study of beta chain features in type 1 diabetes. Study-wide results and caveats: All four CD4+ subsets of Type 1 diabetes patients contained TCRB CDR3s that were moderately but significantly shorter. VDJ junctions sequenced from type 1 diabetes patients showed fewer insertions and more deletions.

The germline gives CDR1 SGHTA, CDR2 FQGNSA. The CDR3 is made up of 14 amino acids. V was clipped by 5 bases and J by 1 base, with 12 bases between them. Expressed TCRB transcripts got sequenced, as all isolated RNA was reverse transcribed. Generated by immunoSEQ multiplex PCR, the TCRdb table keeps only in-frame clones and is missing some. In the table there are around 180,000 clones, 7% to 9% of which are singletons. The collection from each donor was one heparinised blood draw averaging roughly 100 mL. This clone has a count of ten or more. Antigen unknown. The sequencing input was central memory CD4+ T cells from blood. The chain couples TRBV7-2 to TRBJ2-7, with D tentatively TRBD1 (5 bases). The origin of this receptor is a man aged 18 to 35 with type 1 diabetes. The CDR3 DNA follows: TGTGCCAGCAGCCCAGGGTCACGATCCTACGAGCAGTACTTC. It yields the protein CASSPGSRSYEQYF.